The present T cell receptor beta chain was sequenced within a study of human CD8 memory T cell subsets. Enriched by negative magnetic separation, total CD8+ T cells were obtained. Regarding this clonotype: Its matching antigen is unknown.

TCR beta was sequenced from UMI-tagged 5' RACE libraries. Authors' processing steps: Functional CDR3 beta clonotypes numbered roughly 2,700 to 18,000 per TCR beta library. Using the 5' RACE reads, TCRdb records one entry per CDR3 protein without DNA. These V and J calls are TCRdb output, not the study's own analysis. This sample's clone table lists around 11,000 distinct CDR3 sequences. CDR1 and CDR2 (germline): SGHVS, FQNEAQ. The CDR3 extends over 16 amino acids. General study points: Of all T cell receptor chains, just the beta chains were sequenced in this study.

This sequence was found in a human donor in good health. Sample: CD8+ T cells from PBMCs. The chain uses TRBV7-8 and TRBJ1-6; without DNA, the TCRdb call of TRBD1 cannot be checked. The CDR3 reads CASSLGPRVANSPLHF.